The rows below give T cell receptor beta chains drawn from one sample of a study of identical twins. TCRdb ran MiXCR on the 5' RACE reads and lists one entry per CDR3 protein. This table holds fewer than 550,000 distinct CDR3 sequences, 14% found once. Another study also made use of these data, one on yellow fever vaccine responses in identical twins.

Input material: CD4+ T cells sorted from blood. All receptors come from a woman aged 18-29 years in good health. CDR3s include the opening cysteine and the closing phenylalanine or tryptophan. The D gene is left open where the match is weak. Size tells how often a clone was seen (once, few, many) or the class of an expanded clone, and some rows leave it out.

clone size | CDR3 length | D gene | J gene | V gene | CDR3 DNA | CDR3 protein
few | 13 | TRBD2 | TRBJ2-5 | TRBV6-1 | TGTGCCAGCCGGCGGGGGGGGTCAGAGACCCAGTACTTC | CASRRGGSETQYF
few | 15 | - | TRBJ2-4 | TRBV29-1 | TGCAGCGTTGACTCGACGGGAGATGGCAAAAACATTCAGTACTTC | CSVDSTGDGKNIQYF
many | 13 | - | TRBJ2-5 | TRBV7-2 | TGTGCCAGCAGCTTAGTACCAAAAGAGACCCAGTACTTC | CASSLVPKETQYF
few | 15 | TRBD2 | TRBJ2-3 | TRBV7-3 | TGTGCCAGCAGCTTAAATGGCGGGGGAATCGATACGCAGTATTTT | CASSLNGGGIDTQYF
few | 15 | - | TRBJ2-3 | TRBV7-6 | TGTGCCAGCAGCTTATCGGGCTTTGGGCAGGGTACGCAGTATTTT | CASSLSGFGQGTQYF
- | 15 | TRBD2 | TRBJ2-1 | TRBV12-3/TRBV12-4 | TGTGCCAGCTACCCGGGGGGGGGTGTGGGAGATGAGCAGTTCTTC | CASYPGGGVGDEQFF
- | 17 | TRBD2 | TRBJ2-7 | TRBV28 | TGTGCCAGCAGTTTAGTCGATGTAGCGGGACAATTAAGGAGGCAGTACTTC | CASSLVDVAGQLRRQYF
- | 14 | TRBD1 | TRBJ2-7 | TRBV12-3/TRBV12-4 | TGTGCCAGCAGTGACTACAGGGGTTACTACGAGCAGCACTTC | CASSDYRGYYEQHF
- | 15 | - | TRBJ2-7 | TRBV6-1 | TGTGCCAGCAGCGTCAAGTGGAGGGGGCGGTTCGAGCAGTACTTC | CASSVKWRGRFEQYF
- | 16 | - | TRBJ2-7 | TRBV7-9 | TGTGCCAGCAGCTTAGCTATCGCAGGGGAAGACTACGAGCAGTACTTC | CASSLAIAGEDYEQYF
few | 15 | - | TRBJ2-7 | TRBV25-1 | TGTGCCAGCAGCTCGGAGGGCAGACCCTTAGTCGAGCAGTACTTC | CASSSEGRPLVEQYF
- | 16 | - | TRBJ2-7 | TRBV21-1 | TGTGCCAGCAGCAAAGGGGGGGGACAGACGATCTACGAGCAGTACTTC | CASSKGGGQTIYEQYF
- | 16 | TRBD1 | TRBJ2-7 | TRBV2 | TGTGCCAGCAGGGATACCGGGACAGGGCTCGGAAACGAGCAGTACTTC | CASRDTGTGLGNEQYF
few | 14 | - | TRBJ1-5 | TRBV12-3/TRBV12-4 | TGTGCCAGCAGTTTAGATAGAAGGGATCAGCCCCAGCATTTT | CASSLDRRDQPQHF
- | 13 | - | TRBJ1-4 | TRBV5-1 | TGCGCCAGCAGTCTCTCAACTAATGAAAAACTGTTTTTT | CASSLSTNEKLFF
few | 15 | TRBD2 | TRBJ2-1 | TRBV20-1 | TGCAGTGCTCAGCCTAGCGGGGGATTTTACAATGAGCAGTTCTTC | CSAQPSGGFYNEQFF
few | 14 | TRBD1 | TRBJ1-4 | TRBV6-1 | TGTGCCAGCAGACCCCGGGACAGTGGGGAAAAACTGTTTTTT | CASRPRDSGEKLFF
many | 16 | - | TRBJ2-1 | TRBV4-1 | TGCGCCAGCAGCCAAGGAGTCAGAACTCAATACAATGAGCAGTTCTTC | CASSQGVRTQYNEQFF
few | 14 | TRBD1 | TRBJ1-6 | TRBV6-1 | TGTGCCAGCAGCAGAACAGGGGAGGCTTCACCCCTCCACTTT | CASSRTGEASPLHF
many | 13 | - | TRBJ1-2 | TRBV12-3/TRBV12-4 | TGTGCCAGCAGCCCGACAGCGTTCTATGGCTACACCTTC | CASSPTAFYGYTF
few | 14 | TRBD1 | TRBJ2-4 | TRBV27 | TGTGCCAGCAGAAGCAGTAGGACAGGGCACATTCAGTACTTC | CASRSSRTGHIQYF
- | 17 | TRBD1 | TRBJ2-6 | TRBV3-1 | TGTGCCAGCAGCCGTAGGACAGGGGGTTCTGGGGCCAACGTCCTGACTTTC | CASSRRTGGSGANVLTF
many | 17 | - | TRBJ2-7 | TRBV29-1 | TGCAGCGTTGAAGCCGGGATAGGGGCAGGGGGGAAATACGAGCAGTACTTC | CSVEAGIGAGGKYEQYF
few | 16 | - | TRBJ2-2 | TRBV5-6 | TGTGCCAGCAAATTACTAGCCCAAAGAAGTATTGGGGAGCTGTTTTTT | CASKLLAQRSIGELFF
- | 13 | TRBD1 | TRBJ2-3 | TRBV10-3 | TGTGCCATTAGGACAGGGGGCACAGATACGCAGTATTTT | CAIRTGGTDTQYF
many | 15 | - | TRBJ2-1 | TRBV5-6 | TGTGCCAGCATAACTAGGGGAAACTCCTACAATGAGCAGTTCTTC | CASITRGNSYNEQFF
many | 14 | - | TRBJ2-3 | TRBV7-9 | TGTGCCAGCAGCTTAGCGGCTAGCACAGATACGCAGTATTTT | CASSLAASTDTQYF
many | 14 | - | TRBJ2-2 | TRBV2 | TGTGCCAGCAGTGTCGAGCAGGGCCCCGGGGAGCTGTTTTTT | CASSVEQGPGELFF
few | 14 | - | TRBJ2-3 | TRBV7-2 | TGTGCCAGCAGCTTAGTCGGTCCGGGAGATACGCAGTATTTT | CASSLVGPGDTQYF
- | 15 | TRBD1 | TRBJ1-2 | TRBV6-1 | TGTGCCAGCAGTCTCGGGGACAGGAATAACTATGGCTACACCTTC | CASSLGDRNNYGYTF
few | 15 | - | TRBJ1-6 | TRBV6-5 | TGTGCCAGCAGTTACTCGGCGACGGGGAATTCACCCCTCCACTTT | CASSYSATGNSPLHF
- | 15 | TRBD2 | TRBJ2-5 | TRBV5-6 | TGTGCCAGCAGCTCGCTAGCGGGAGGGCCGACCGCCCAGTACTTC | CASSSLAGGPTAQYF
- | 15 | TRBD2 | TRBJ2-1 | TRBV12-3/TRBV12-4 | TGTGCCAGCAGTGCCGGGACTAGCGGGGGTGATGAGCAGTTCTTC | CASSAGTSGGDEQFF
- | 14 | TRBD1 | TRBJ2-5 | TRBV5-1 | TGCGCCAGCAGCTTGGAAGGGACAGAAGAGACCCAGTACTTC | CASSLEGTEETQYF
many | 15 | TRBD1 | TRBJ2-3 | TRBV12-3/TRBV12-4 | TGTGCCAGCAGTTTAGTTGGGACAGGCACAGATACGCAGTATTTT | CASSLVGTGTDTQYF
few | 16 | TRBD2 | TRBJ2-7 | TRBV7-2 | TGTGCCAGCAGGCGAATTGGTGGGGGGGTCTCCTACGAGCAGTACTTC | CASRRIGGGVSYEQYF
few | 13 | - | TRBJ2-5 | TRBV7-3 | TGTGCCAGCAGCTTAGAGCTGAAAGAGACCCAGTACTTC | CASSLELKETQYF
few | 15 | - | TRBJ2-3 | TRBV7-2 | TGTGCCAGCAGACTAGTTTGGGCAGGGACAGATACGCAGTATTTT | CASRLVWAGTDTQYF
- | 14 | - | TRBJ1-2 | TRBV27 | TGTGCCAGCAGTTTTCTGGGGGCACCCTATGGCTACACCTTC | CASSFLGAPYGYTF
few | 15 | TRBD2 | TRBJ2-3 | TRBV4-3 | TGCGCCAGCAGCCAAACTAGCGGGGGCACAGATACGCAGTATTTT | CASSQTSGGTDTQYF
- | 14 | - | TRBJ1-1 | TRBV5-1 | TGCGCCAGCAGCGGTGAGGGAGGCCCACGGCGAGCTTTCTTT | CASSGEGGPRRAFF
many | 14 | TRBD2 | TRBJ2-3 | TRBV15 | TGTGCCACCAGCGCGGGAGGGAACACAGATACGCAGTATTTT | CATSAGGNTDTQYF
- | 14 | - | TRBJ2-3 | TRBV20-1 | TGCAGTGCGCAAACTCGGGGGCCTGGGGATACGCAGTATTTT | CSAQTRGPGDTQYF
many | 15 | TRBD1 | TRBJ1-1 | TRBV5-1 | TGCGCCAGCAGCTCCCGACAGGGCGAGAACACTGAAGCTTTCTTT | CASSSRQGENTEAFF
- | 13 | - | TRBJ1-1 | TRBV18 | TGTGCCAGCTCACCCAGGGAGGACACTGAAGCTTTCTTT | CASSPREDTEAFF
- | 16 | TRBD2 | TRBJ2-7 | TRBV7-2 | TGTGCCAGCAGCTTAGTGATGCGGGAGGGCCCCTACGAGCAGTACTTC | CASSLVMREGPYEQYF
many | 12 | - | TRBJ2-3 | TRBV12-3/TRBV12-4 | TGTGCCAGCAGTTTAAGGACAGATACGCAGTATTTT | CASSLRTDTQYF
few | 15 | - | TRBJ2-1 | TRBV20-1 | TGCAGTGCTTTGACCCCGCCAGGGGGGTGGGGTGAGCAGTTCTTC | CSALTPPGGWGEQFF
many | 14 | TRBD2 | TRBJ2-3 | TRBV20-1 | TGCAGTGCCACTAGGCGGGGGGGAATAGATACGCAGTATTTT | CSATRRGGIDTQYF
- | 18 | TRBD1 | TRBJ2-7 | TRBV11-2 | TGTGCCAGCAGCTTCGGACAGGGGGCCAAGCAGTTCCCGTACGAGCAGTACTTC | CASSFGQGAKQFPYEQYF
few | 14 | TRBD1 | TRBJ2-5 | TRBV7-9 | TGTGCCAGCAGCATACTACAGGGGGCCGAGACCCAGTACTTC | CASSILQGAETQYF
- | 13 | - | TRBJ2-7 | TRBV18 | TGTGCCAGCTCACCAGGTATTGCCGACGAGCAGTACTTC | CASSPGIADEQYF
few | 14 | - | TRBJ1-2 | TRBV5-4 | TGTGCCAGCAGCTTGACAGGGTTGGACTATGGCTACACCTTC | CASSLTGLDYGYTF
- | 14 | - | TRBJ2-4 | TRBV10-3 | TGTGCCATCAGTGAGTCATCTGACAGCCAAATTCAGTACTTC | CAISESSDSQIQYF
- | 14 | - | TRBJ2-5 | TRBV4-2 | TGTGCCAGCAGCCAAGCAACTAGGGGAGAGACCCAGTACTTC | CASSQATRGETQYF